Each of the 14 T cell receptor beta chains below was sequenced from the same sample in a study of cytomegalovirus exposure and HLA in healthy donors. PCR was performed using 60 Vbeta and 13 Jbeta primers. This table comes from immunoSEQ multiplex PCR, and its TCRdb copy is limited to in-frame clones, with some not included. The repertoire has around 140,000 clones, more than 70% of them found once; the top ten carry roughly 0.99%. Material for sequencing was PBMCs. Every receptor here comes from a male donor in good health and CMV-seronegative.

The CDR3 protein is CASSKGGPNTEAFF. The CDR3 nucleotides read TGTGCCAGCAGTAAAGGGGGCCCGAACACTGAAGCTTTCTTT. The rearrangement uses TRBV27 and TRBJ1-1; 7 nucleotides match TRBD1. CDR1 and CDR2 from the germline V gene are MNHEY and SMNVEV (reference sequence). The CDR3 totals 14 residues. Unmatched junction bases numbered 4, after V lost 5 bases and J lost 1 base.

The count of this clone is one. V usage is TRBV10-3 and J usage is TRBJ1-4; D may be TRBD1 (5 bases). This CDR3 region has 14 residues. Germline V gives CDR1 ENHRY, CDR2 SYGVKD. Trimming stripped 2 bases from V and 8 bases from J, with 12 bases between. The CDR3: CAISEGRGGEKLFF. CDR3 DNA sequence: TGTGCCATCAGTGAGGGGAGGGGAGGCGAAAAACTGTTTTTT.

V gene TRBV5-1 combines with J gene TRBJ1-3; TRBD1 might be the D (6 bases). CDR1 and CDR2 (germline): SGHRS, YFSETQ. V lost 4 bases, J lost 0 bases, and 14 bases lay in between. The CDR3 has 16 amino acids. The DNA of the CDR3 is TGCGCCAGCAGCCGGGACACCTCATTCTCTGGAAACACCATATATTTT. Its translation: CASSRDTSFSGNTIYF. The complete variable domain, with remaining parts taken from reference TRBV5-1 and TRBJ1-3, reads KAGVTQTPRYLIKTRGQQVTLSCSPISGHRSVSWYQQTPGQGLQFLFEYFSETQRNKGNFPGRFSGRQFSNSRSEMNVSTLELGDSALYLCASSRDTSFSGNTIYFGEGSWLTVV.

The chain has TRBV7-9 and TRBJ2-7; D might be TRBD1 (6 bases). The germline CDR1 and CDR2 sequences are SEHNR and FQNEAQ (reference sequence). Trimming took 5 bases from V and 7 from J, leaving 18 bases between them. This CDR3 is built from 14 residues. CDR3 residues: CASSPRQVPLEQYF. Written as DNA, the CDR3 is TGTGCCAGCAGCCCTAGACAGGTCCCTCTGGAGCAGTACTTC.

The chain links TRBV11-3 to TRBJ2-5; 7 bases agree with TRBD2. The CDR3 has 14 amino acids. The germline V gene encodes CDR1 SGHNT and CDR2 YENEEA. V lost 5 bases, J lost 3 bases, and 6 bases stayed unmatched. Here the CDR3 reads CASSRGGVEETQYF. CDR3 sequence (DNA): TGTGCCAGCAGCCGGGGAGGGGTCGAAGAGACCCAGTACTTC.

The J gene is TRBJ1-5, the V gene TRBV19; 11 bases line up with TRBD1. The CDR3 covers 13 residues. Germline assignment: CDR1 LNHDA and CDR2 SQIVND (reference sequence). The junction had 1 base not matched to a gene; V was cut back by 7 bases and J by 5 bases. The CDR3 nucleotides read TGTGCCAGTATGGGACAGGGGGATCAGCCCCAGCATTTT. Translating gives CASMGQGDQPQHF.

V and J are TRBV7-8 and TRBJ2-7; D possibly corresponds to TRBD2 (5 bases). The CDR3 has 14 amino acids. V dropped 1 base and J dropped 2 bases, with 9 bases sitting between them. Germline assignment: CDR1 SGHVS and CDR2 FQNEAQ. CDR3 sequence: CASSLVDGAYEQYF. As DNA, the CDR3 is TGTGCCAGCAGCTTAGTGGACGGGGCCTACGAGCAGTACTTC.

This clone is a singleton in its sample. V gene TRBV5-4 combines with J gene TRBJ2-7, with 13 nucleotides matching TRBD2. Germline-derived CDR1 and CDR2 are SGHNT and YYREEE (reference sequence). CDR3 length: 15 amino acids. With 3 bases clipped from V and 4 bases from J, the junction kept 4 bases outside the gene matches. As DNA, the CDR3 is TGTGCCAGCAGCTCAAAGACTAGCGGGGGGTACGAGCAGTACTTC. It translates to CASSSKTSGGYEQYF.

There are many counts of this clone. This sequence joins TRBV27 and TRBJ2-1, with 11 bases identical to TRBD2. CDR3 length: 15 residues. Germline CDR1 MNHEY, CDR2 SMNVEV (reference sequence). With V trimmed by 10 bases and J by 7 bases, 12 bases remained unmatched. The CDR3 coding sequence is TGTGCCACGAAGTCCCCTAGCGGGGGGATAAATGAGCAGTTCTTC. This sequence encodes CATKSPSGGINEQFF.

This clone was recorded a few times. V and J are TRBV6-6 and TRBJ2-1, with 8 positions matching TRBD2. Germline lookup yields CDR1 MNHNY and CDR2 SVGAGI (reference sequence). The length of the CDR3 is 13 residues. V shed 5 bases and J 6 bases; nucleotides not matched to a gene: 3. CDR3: CASSDGTSNEQFF. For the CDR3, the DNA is TGTGCCAGCAGTGACGGGACTAGCAATGAGCAGTTCTTC.

For the CDR3, the DNA is TGTGCCAGCACCCGGCGGGACAGGGTAGGGATTAGCAATCAGCCCCAGCATTTT. Translation: CASTRRDRVGISNQPQHF. The chain couples TRBV5-6 to TRBJ1-5; TRBD1 agrees at 9 bases. The CDR3 length is 18 residues. Germline loops: CDR1 SGHDT, CDR2 YYEEEE. After removal of 6 bases from V and 0 bases from J, the junction contained 13 bases not matched to a gene.

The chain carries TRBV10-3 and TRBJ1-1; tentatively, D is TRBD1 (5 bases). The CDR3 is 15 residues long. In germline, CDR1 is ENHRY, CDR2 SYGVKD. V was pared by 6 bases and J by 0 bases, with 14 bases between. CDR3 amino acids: CAISRHDSLNTEAFF. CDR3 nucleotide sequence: TGTGCCATCAGCCGCCACGACAGCCTGAACACTGAAGCTTTCTTT.

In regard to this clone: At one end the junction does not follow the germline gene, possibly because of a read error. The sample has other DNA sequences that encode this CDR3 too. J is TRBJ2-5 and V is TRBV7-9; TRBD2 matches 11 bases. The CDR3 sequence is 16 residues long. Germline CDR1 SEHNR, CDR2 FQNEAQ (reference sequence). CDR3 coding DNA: TGTTCCAGCAGCCCTTCGACTAGCGGGGTTGAGCAGACCCAGTACTTC. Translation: CSSSPSTSGVEQTQYF. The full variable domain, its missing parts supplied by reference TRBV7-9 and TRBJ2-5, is DTGVSQNPRHKITKRGQNVTFRCDPISEHNRLYWYRQTLGQGPEFLTYFQNEAQLEKSRLLSDRFSAERPKGSFSTLEIQRTEQGDSAMYLCSSSPSTSGVEQTQYFGPGTRLLVL.

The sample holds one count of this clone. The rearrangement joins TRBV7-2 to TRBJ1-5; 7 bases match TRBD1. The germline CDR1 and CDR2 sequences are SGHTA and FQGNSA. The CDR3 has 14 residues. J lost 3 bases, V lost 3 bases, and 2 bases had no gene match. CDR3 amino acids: CASSLDRFNQPQHF. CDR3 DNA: TGTGCCAGCAGCTTGGACAGGTTCAATCAGCCCCAGCATTTT.